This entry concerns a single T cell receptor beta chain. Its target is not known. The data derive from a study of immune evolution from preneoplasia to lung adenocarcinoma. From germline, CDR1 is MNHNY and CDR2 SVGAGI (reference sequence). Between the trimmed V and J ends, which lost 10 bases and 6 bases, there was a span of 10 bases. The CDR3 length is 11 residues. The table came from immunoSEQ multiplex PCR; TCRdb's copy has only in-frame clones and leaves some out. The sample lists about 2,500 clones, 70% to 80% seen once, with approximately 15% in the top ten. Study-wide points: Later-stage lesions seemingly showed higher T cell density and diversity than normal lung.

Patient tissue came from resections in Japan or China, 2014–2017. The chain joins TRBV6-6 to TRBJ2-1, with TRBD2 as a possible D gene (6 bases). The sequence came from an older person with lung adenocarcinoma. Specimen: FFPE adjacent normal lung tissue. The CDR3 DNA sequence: TGTGCCACTGGGGGGTTCAATGAGCAGTTCTTC. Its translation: CATGGFNEQFF.